This TCR beta chain was sequenced during a study of shared clonotypes between healthy human individuals. Trimming took 3 bases from V and 8 from J, leaving 15 bases between them. Germline CDR1 is SEHNR and CDR2 is FQNEAQ (reference sequence). This CDR3 contains 14 residues. This clone was detected once. Here immunoSEQ multiplex PCR was the method, and the copy in TCRdb shows in-frame clones only, minus some. The table lists about 2,500,000 clones, approximately 90% of them singletons, with around 0.14% in the top ten. Source material: naive CD4+ T cells sorted from blood. Sample subset: CD45RA+ positively selected. The origin of this receptor is a man younger than 35 in good health. This rearrangement joins TRBV7-9 to TRBJ2-3, with TRBD2 as a possible D gene (7 bases). CDR3 coding DNA: TGTGCCAGCAGCTTGGGGGGGGCACGTGCTACGCAGTATTTT. This gives the protein CASSLGGARATQYF.